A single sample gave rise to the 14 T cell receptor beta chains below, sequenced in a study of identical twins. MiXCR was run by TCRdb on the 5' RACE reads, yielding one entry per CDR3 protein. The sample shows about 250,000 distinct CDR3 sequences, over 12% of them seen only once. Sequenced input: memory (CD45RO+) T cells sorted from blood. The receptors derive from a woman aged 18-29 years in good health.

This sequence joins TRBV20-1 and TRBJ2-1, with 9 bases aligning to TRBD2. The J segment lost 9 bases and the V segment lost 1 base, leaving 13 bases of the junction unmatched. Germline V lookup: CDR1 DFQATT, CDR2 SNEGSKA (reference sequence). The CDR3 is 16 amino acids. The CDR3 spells CSARGDRQRGAVEQFF. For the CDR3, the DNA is TGCAGTGCTAGAGGGGATCGGCAGCGGGGGGCGGTTGAGCAGTTCTTC.

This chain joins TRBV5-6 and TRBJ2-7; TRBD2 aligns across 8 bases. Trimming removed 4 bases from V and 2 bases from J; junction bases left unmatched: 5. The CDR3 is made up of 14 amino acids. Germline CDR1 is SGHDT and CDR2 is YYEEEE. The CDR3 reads CASSPGGSTYEQYF. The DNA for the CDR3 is TGTGCCAGCAGCCCGGGGGGGTCCACCTACGAGCAGTACTTC. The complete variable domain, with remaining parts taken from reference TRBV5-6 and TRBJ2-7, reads DAGVTQSPTHLIKTRGQQVTLRCSPKSGHDTVSWYQQALGQGPQFIFQYYEEEERQRGNFPDRFSGHQFPNYSSELNVNALLLGDSALYLCASSPGGSTYEQYFGPGTRLTVT.

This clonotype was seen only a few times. The CDR3 reads CSASWNRVGTEAFF. Here the CDR3 DNA reads TGCAGTGCTAGTTGGAACCGGGTTGGGACTGAAGCTTTCTTT. V is TRBV20-1 and J is TRBJ1-1; D is uncertain. V was shortened by 3 bases and J by 5 bases, with 16 bases between the two germline ends. The CDR3 extends over 14 amino acids. Germline V lookup: CDR1 DFQATT, CDR2 SNEGSKA (reference sequence).

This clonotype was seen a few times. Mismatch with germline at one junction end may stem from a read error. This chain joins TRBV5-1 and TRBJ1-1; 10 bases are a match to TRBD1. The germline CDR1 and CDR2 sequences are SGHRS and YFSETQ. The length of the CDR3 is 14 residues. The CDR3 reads CVSSLTGQGTEAFF. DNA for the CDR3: TGCGTCAGCAGCCTGACGGGACAGGGGACTGAAGCTTTCTTT.

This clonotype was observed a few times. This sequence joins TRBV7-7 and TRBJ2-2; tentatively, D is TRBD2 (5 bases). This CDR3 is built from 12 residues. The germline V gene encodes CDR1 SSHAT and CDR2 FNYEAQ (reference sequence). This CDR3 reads CASVRGTGELFF. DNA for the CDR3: TGTGCTAGCGTTCGGGGCACCGGGGAGCTGTTTTTT.

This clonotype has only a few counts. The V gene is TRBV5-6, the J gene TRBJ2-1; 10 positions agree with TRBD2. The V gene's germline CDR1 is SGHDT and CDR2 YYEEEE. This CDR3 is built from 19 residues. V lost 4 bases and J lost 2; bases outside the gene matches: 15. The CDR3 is CASSHRGAGGPRAYNEQFF. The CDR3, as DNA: TGTGCCAGCAGCCACAGGGGAGCGGGGGGGCCCAGGGCCTACAATGAGCAGTTCTTC.

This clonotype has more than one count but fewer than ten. The CDR3 loop is CASSLASMDTQYF. The DNA for the CDR3 is TGTGCCAGCAGCTTAGCCTCCATGGATACGCAGTATTTT. The rearrangement joins TRBV11-2 to TRBJ2-3; D unclear. The V and J ends lost 1 base and 6 bases respectively, with 8 bases between them. The length of the CDR3 is 13 residues. The germline V gene encodes CDR1 SGHAT and CDR2 FQNNGV.

CDR3 nucleotide sequence: TGTGCCAGCAGGCGGAGTAGCGGGCCGGTCTCCTACAATGAGCAGTTCTTC. Its translation is CASRRSSGPVSYNEQFF. This sequence joins TRBV6-1 and TRBJ2-1; 7 positions match TRBD2. Per germline, CDR1 MNHNS and CDR2 SASEGT. V lost 6 bases and J lost 0; bases outside the gene matches: 11. The CDR3 consists of 17 residues.

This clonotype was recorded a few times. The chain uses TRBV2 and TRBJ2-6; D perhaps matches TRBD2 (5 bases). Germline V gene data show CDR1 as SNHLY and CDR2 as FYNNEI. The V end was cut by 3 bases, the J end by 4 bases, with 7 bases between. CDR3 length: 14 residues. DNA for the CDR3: TGTGCCAGCAGTGATAGCGCGGGGGCCAACGTCCTGACTTTC. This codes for CASSDSAGANVLTF.

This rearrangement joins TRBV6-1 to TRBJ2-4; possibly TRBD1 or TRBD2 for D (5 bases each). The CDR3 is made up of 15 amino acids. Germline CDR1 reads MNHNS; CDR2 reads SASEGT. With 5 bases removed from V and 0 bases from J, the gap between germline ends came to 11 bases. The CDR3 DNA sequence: TGTGCCAGCAGTATCACGGGGACAGCCAAAAACATTCAGTACTTC. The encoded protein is CASSITGTAKNIQYF.

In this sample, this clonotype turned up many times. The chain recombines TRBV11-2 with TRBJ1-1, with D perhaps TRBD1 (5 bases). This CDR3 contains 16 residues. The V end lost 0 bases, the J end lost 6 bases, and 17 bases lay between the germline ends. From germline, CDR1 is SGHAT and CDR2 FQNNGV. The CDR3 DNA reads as TGTGCCAGCAGCTTAGATCCCTTGGGGGGATCGGCTGAAGCTTTCTTT. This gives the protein CASSLDPLGGSAEAFF.

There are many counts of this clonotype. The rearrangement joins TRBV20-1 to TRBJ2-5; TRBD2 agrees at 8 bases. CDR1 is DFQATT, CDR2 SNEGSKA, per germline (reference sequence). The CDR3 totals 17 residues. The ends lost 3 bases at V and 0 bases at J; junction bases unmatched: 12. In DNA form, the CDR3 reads TGCAGTGCTAGCCCATTTAATAGCGGGGACAACCAAGAGACCCAGTACTTC. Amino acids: CSASPFNSGDNQETQYF.

The CDR3 nucleotides are TGCGCCAGCAGCCGGGACCTGGCTGGGGCCAACGTCCTGACTTTC. Translating it yields CASSRDLAGANVLTF. The chain couples TRBV4-3 to TRBJ2-6; D possibly matches TRBD1 or TRBD2 (5 bases each). With 4 bases removed from V and 2 bases from J, the gap between germline ends came to 9 bases. The CDR3 contains 15 residues. Germline V gene data show CDR1 as LGHNA and CDR2 as YSLEER.

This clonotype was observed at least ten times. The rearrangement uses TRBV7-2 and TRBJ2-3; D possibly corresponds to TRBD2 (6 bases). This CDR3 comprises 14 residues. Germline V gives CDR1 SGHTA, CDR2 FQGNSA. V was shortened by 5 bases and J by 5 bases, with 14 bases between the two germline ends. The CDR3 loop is CASSRGVLGDTQYF. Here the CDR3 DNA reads TGTGCCAGCAGCCGCGGGGTCCTGGGAGATACGCAGTATTTT.